Shown below are 20 T cell receptor beta chains from a single sample sequenced in a study of T cells after yellow fever vaccination. TCRdb processed the 5' RACE reads anew with MiXCR; each CDR3 protein has one entry. In the table there are about 310,000 distinct CDR3 sequences, 3.6% of which are singletons. Sample: PBMCs, taken on the day of the yellow fever booster vaccination. The origin of the receptors is a man between 18 and 29 years old who received the YFV17D yellow fever vaccine.

This clonotype has just one count. It may be a read error: a sequence one base away is much more abundant. The chain's CDR3 is CACVGTVNTGELFF. CDR3 DNA sequence: TGCGCCTGCGTCGGGACAGTCAACACCGGGGAGCTGTTTTTT. The V gene is TRBV5-1, the J gene TRBJ2-2, with 7 positions matching TRBD1. Germline V gene lookup returns CDR1 SGHRS and CDR2 YFSETQ. Trimming cost V 10 bases and J 2 bases; bases outside gene matches: 8. This CDR3 comprises 14 residues.

This clonotype occurred many times. The V and J genes are TRBV7-6 and TRBJ2-7; D is perhaps TRBD1 or TRBD2 (6 bases each). The CDR3 loop spans 14 amino acids. CDR1 is SGHVS and CDR2 is FNYEAQ in the germline V gene. The germline V and J ends were trimmed by 1 base and 3 bases, with 10 bases remaining between them. CDR3 loop: CASSLGGAVYEQYF. Written as DNA, the CDR3 is TGTGCCAGCAGCTTAGGGGGGGCTGTCTACGAGCAGTACTTC.

This clonotype was recorded many times. This chain connects TRBV5-1 to TRBJ1-4; 7 bases are shared with TRBD1. This CDR3 has 15 amino acids. Germline loops: CDR1 SGHRS, CDR2 YFSETQ. J lost 5 bases, V lost 3 bases, and 7 bases had no gene match. CDR3 region: CASSSRQGRNEKLFF. CDR3 nucleotides: TGCGCCAGCAGCTCCAGACAGGGTCGGAATGAAAAACTGTTTTTT.

This clonotype came up a few times. The chain joins TRBV11-2 to TRBJ2-7, with D perhaps TRBD2 (5 bases). V was trimmed by 3 bases and J by 6 bases, leaving 12 bases between them. Germline CDR1 and CDR2: SGHAT and FQNNGV. The length of the CDR3 is 13 residues. This CDR3 reads CASSFYGEGEQYF. The DNA of the CDR3 is TGTGCCAGCAGCTTTTACGGGGAAGGCGAGCAGTACTTC. The variable domain in full, completed from reference TRBV11-2 and TRBJ2-7, reads EAGVAQSPRYKIIEKRQSVAFWCNPISGHATLYWYQQILGQGPKLLIQFQNNGVVDDSQLPKDRFSAERLKGVDSTLKIQPAKLEDSAVYLCASSFYGEGEQYFGPGTRLTVT.

The gene calls are TRBV5-1 and TRBJ2-4, with D possibly TRBD2 on 6 matching bases. There are 16 residues in the CDR3. Germline V gene lookup returns CDR1 SGHRS and CDR2 YFSETQ. V was cut by 0 bases and J by 7 bases, with 17 bases left in between. CDR3 sequence reads: CASSLGGRAAGNIQYF. CDR3 nucleotides: TGCGCCAGCAGCTTGGGAGGCAGGGCGGCGGGGAACATTCAGTACTTC.

This clonotype was counted ten times or more. The chain is built from TRBV15 and TRBJ2-7; no definite D call. Per germline, CDR1 LNHNV and CDR2 YYDKDF (reference sequence). The CDR3 is made up of 14 amino acids. V was clipped by 8 bases and J by 5 bases, with 19 bases between them. This CDR3 is CATRPDVHGDEQYF. In DNA form, the CDR3 reads TGTGCCACCCGTCCTGACGTACACGGCGACGAGCAGTACTTC.

At least ten counts were recorded for this clonotype. The chain recombines TRBV20-1 with TRBJ2-2; D is unclear. Trimming removed 3 bases from V and 7 bases from J, with 6 bases in between. This CDR3 is 11 amino acids long. Germline assignment: CDR1 DFQATT and CDR2 SNEGSKA (reference sequence). DNA for the CDR3: TGCAGTGCTAGTGAAGACGGGGAGCTGTTTTTT. Translation: CSASEDGELFF.

This clonotype showed up many times. The J gene is TRBJ2-5, the V gene TRBV18, with 7 nucleotides matching TRBD1. The length of the CDR3 is 14 residues. V gave up 0 bases and J gave up 2 bases; unmatched junction bases: 0. Germline loops: CDR1 KGHSH, CDR2 LQKENI. The CDR3 is CASSPPGQQETQYF. CDR3 DNA sequence: TGTGCCAGCTCACCACCGGGACAGCAAGAGACCCAGTACTTC.

This clonotype has ten or more counts. The rearrangement uses TRBV7-2 and TRBJ2-4, with a tentative D call TRBD1 (6 bases). CDR1 is SGHTA, CDR2 FQGNSA, per germline. Trimming took off 5 bases at V and 1 base at J, with 12 bases between the two ends. The CDR3 contains 15 residues. In DNA, the CDR3 is TGTGCCAGCAGCAGTAGTACAGGGGCCAAAAACATTCAGTACTTC. Encoded protein: CASSSSTGAKNIQYF. The variable domain in full, completed from reference TRBV7-2 and TRBJ2-4, reads GAGVSQSPSNKVTEKGKDVELRCDPISGHTALYWYRQSLGQGLEFLIYFQGNSAPDKSGLPSDRFSAERTGGSVSTLTIQRTQQEDSAVYLCASSSSTGAKNIQYFGAGTRLSVL.

This clonotype was detected ten times or more. The genes are TRBV18 and TRBJ2-7, with 10 bases matching TRBD1. From germline, CDR1 is KGHSH and CDR2 LQKENI. This CDR3 region has 18 residues. With V trimmed by 6 bases and J by 2 bases, 16 bases remained unmatched. For the CDR3, the DNA is TGTGCCAGCTCTACAAAGGAACCGGGACAGGGGCTTACCTACGAGCAGTACTTC. Its protein product is CASSTKEPGQGLTYEQYF.

This clonotype was recorded many times. The genes are TRBV10-3 and TRBJ2-5; 7 nucleotides agree with TRBD1. The CDR3 loop spans 14 amino acids. Germline V lookup: CDR1 ENHRY, CDR2 SYGVKD. The V segment lost 5 bases and the J segment 2 bases; nucleotides outside the gene matches: 5. CDR3 in amino acids: CAISPDRAQETQYF. The CDR3 DNA sequence: TGTGCCATCAGTCCCGACAGGGCACAAGAGACCCAGTACTTC.

This chain uses TRBV20-1 with TRBJ2-1, with 10 positions matching TRBD2. Germline CDR1 is DFQATT and CDR2 is SNEGSKA (reference sequence). V shed 1 base, J shed 1 base, and the junction held 19 bases outside the gene matches. The CDR3 runs to 21 residues. The DNA for the CDR3 is TGCAGTGCTAGAGCCCAGGACTTACTAGCGGGGCGACTGGGGTCCTACAATGAGCAGTTCTTC. This gives the protein CSARAQDLLAGRLGSYNEQFF.

This rearrangement joins TRBV5-1 to TRBJ1-3; no clear D gene. The CDR3 has 14 amino acids. Germline assignment: CDR1 SGHRS and CDR2 YFSETQ. The V end lost 6 bases, the J end lost 4 bases, and 14 bases lay between the germline ends. The CDR3 DNA sequence: TGCGCCAGCACGGTGTCCGCCGGAGGAAACACCATATATTTT. This translates into CASTVSAGGNTIYF.

The sample holds a few counts of this clonotype. The chain carries TRBV6-6 and TRBJ2-7; 11 bases match TRBD1. V lost 5 bases and J lost 3; bases outside the gene matches: 6. Germline V lookup: CDR1 MNHNY, CDR2 SVGAGI (reference sequence). This CDR3 has 15 residues. CDR3 nucleotide sequence: TGTGCCAGCAGTCTCGGGACAGGGGGAGACTACGAGCAGTACGTC. Its translation: CASSLGTGGDYEQYV.

Many counts were recorded for this clonotype. The rearrangement joins TRBV28 to TRBJ2-6, with D unclear. This CDR3 is built from 16 residues. V lost 2 bases to trimming and J lost 0 bases, with 8 bases between them. Germline CDR1 and CDR2: MDHEN and SYDVKM. The CDR3 protein is CASSLVPVSGANVLTF. The CDR3 nucleotides are TGTGCCAGCAGTTTAGTTCCGGTCTCTGGGGCCAACGTCCTGACTTTC. Complete variable domain (other parts from reference TRBV28 and TRBJ2-6): DVKVTQSSRYLVKRTGEKVFLECVQDMDHENMFWYRQDPGLGLRLIYFSYDVKMKEKGDIPEGYSVSREKKERFSLILESASTNQTSMYLCASSLVPVSGANVLTFGAGSRLTVL.

This clonotype showed up many times. The CDR3 coding sequence is TGCGCCAGCAGCTTGGTGTTATCGGGACAGGGTACTACCGGGGAGCTGTTTTTT. Amino acid sequence: CASSLVLSGQGTTGELFF. The genes are TRBV5-1 and TRBJ2-2; 9 bases line up with TRBD1. Trimming at V came to 0 bases and at J to 5 bases, leaving 11 bases not matched to a gene. Germline values: CDR1 SGHRS, CDR2 YFSETQ. The CDR3 totals 18 residues. Supplemented by reference TRBV5-1 and TRBJ2-2, the full variable domain reads KAGVTQTPRYLIKTRGQQVTLSCSPISGHRSVSWYQQTPGQGLQFLFEYFSETQRNKGNFPGRFSGRQFSNSRSEMNVSTLELGDSALYLCASSLVLSGQGTTGELFFGEGSRLTVL.

Many counts were recorded for this clonotype. This rearrangement joins TRBV7-9 to TRBJ1-6, with no clear D. The CDR3 has 14 residues. The V gene lost 10 bases and the J gene lost 7 bases, with 17 bases spanning the gap. Germline V lookup: CDR1 SEHNR, CDR2 FQNEAQ (reference sequence). CDR3 coding DNA: TGTGCCACTAAGGTCACCGAGCCGAATTCACCCCTCCACTTT. Protein: CATKVTEPNSPLHF.

This clonotype was counted at least ten times. The chain has TRBV5-1 and TRBJ2-7, with D perhaps assigned TRBD1 or TRBD2 (5 bases each). CDR3 length: 14 amino acids. CDR1 SGHRS and CDR2 YFSETQ come from the germline V gene. Trimming pared 3 bases from V and 3 bases from J, leaving 13 bases between. The CDR3 sequence: CASSYRDGDYEQYF. CDR3 sequence (DNA): TGCGCCAGCAGCTATCGGGACGGAGACTACGAGCAGTACTTC. Drawing the rest from reference TRBV5-1 and TRBJ2-7, the complete variable domain is KAGVTQTPRYLIKTRGQQVTLSCSPISGHRSVSWYQQTPGQGLQFLFEYFSETQRNKGNFPGRFSGRQFSNSRSEMNVSTLELGDSALYLCASSYRDGDYEQYFGPGTRLTVT.

This chain uses TRBV27 with TRBJ1-5, with a tentative D call TRBD1 (6 bases). The CDR3 extends over 13 amino acids. Between the trimmed V and J ends, which lost 9 bases and 6 bases, there was a span of 15 bases. Germline V gene data show CDR1 as MNHEY and CDR2 as SMNVEV (reference sequence). The CDR3 bases are TGTGCCAGTAGGGGGGCCGGGACTCAGCCCCAGCATTTT. This sequence encodes CASRGAGTQPQHF.

This clonotype was seen ten or more times. The V and J genes are TRBV5-1 and TRBJ2-1; D perhaps matches TRBD2 (6 bases). This CDR3 is 15 amino acids long. Trimming removed 8 bases at V and 0 bases at J, with 15 bases between. The germline V gene has CDR1 SGHRS and CDR2 YFSETQ. The CDR3 DNA is TGCGCCAGTTGGGTCGGAGGGGACTCCTACAATGAGCAGTTCTTC. It yields the protein CASWVGGDSYNEQFF.